The 30 T cell receptor beta chains below all came from one sample that was sequenced in a study of graft-versus-host responses after intestinal transplantation (dated by TCRdb to the early 2020s). Receptors were amplified or captured by the immunoSEQ multiplex PCR assay. The table comes from immuneACCESS by way of TCRdb, which keeps in-frame sequences with V and J called. Part of the clones is missing from these tables; in studies checked, under half for an unresolved V gene and the rest for unknown reasons. The sample table records over 100,000 clones; over 85% of these occur just once. The ten largest clones represent 0.095% to 0.15% of the sample. This sample's time point label indicates: cells obtained before transplantation from donor or recipient. These receptors' targets are unknown. The sequencing used unstimulated CD4+ T cells sorted from spleen or lymph node cells, collected before intestinal transplant. The receptor set was obtained from a human donor who received an intestinal transplant.

The rearrangement links TRBV30 to TRBJ1-5; perhaps TRBD1 as D (6 bases). The CDR3 length is 15 residues. Trimming removed 2 bases at V and 4 bases at J, with 15 bases between. CDR1 is GTSNPN, CDR2 SVGIG, per germline (reference sequence). The CDR3 coding sequence is TGTGCCTGGAGTTACGATTTGGGGGCGAATCAGCCCCAGCATTTT. This gives the protein CAWSYDLGANQPQHF.

This rearrangement joins TRBV5-4 to TRBJ1-2; D perhaps matches TRBD1 (6 bases). V was pared by 4 bases and J by 3 bases, with 16 bases between. The CDR3 runs to 15 residues. The germline V gene has CDR1 SGHNT and CDR2 YYREEE (reference sequence). The CDR3 region has the DNA TGTGCCAGCAGCGCGGCCGGGACATCCCACTATGGCTACACCTTC. Protein product: CASSAAGTSHYGYTF.

This chain connects TRBV11-2 to TRBJ1-3; D is possibly TRBD1 (5 bases). Per germline, CDR1 SGHAT and CDR2 FQNNGV. CDR3 length: 19 amino acids. Trimming removed 0 bases at V and 0 bases at J, with 18 bases between. The CDR3 sequence: CASSLDAPPGLYSGNTIYF. For the CDR3, the DNA is TGTGCCAGCAGCTTAGATGCCCCCCCAGGGTTATACTCTGGAAACACCATATATTTT.

The genes are TRBV18 and TRBJ1-1; perhaps TRBD1 as D (6 bases). CDR1 is KGHSH, CDR2 LQKENI, per germline. Trimming stripped 3 bases from V and 0 bases from J, with 14 bases between. The length of the CDR3 is 16 residues. For the CDR3, the DNA is TGTGCCAGCTCACCTAAGGGGGTCCCCATGAACACTGAAGCTTTCTTT. As protein: CASSPKGVPMNTEAFF.

In regard to this clone: Other DNA sequences in this specimen translate into the identical CDR3. V is TRBV5-1 and J is TRBJ2-7; TRBD1 or TRBD2 may be the D gene (5 bases each). CDR1 and CDR2 from the germline V gene are SGHRS and YFSETQ. With 0 bases removed from V and 0 bases from J, the gap between germline ends came to 7 bases. CDR3 size: 14 residues. In nucleotides, the CDR3 is TGCGCCAGCAGCTTGGCCGGGGCCTCCTACGAGCAGTACTTC. Translated, it gives CASSLAGASYEQYF.

This clone was observed a single time. This chain connects TRBV27 to TRBJ2-7; 8 nucleotides agree with TRBD2. The CDR3 runs to 15 residues. Germline V gene data show CDR1 as MNHEY and CDR2 as SMNVEV (reference sequence). J lost 3 bases, V lost 4 bases, and 8 bases had no gene match. CDR3 DNA: TGTGCCAGCAGTTACGCTAGCGGGCCGGTCTACGAGCAGTACTTC. It yields the protein CASSYASGPVYEQYF.

This chain connects TRBV4-1 to TRBJ2-2, with D possibly TRBD2 on 6 matching bases. Trimming stripped 0 bases from V and 5 bases from J, with 19 bases between. This CDR3 is 18 amino acids long. Germline CDR1 reads MGHRA; CDR2 reads YSYEKL. CDR3 coding DNA: TGCGCCAGCAGCCAAGAATCAGCTGGACTACCCCAGACCGGGGAGCTGTTTTTT. It yields the protein CASSQESAGLPQTGELFF.

The chain employs TRBV18 and TRBJ1-5; a weak D match, TRBD1 (5 bases). The ends were cut back, 6 bases at V and 7 bases at J, with 13 bases in the middle. Per germline, CDR1 KGHSH and CDR2 LQKENI. CDR3 length: 13 amino acids. CDR3 loop: CASSVGEEQPQHF. DNA for the CDR3: TGTGCCAGCTCGGTGGGGGAGGAACAGCCCCAGCATTTT. The full variable domain, its missing parts supplied by reference TRBV18 and TRBJ1-5, is NAGVMQNPRHLVRRRGQEARLRCSPMKGHSHVYWYRQLPEEGLKFMVYLQKENIIDESGMPKERFSAEFPKEGPSILRIQQVVRGDSAAYFCASSVGEEQPQHFGDGTRLSIL.

Only one count was recorded for this clone. The V call is TRBV18, the J call TRBJ2-3; no clear D. V lost 0 bases and J 5 bases, leaving 3 bases between the germline ends. Germline V CDR1 and CDR2: KGHSH, LQKENI. The CDR3 length is 12 residues. The CDR3 region has the DNA TGTGCCAGCTCACCACCCGGAGATACGCAGTATTTT. It yields the protein CASSPPGDTQYF.

This rearrangement joins TRBV30 to TRBJ1-2; no reliable D call. Looked up from germline, CDR1 is GTSNPN and CDR2 is SVGIG (reference sequence). Deletions cut 0 bases from V and 7 bases from J, with 6 bases between. CDR3 length: 11 amino acids. The CDR3 loop is CAWSVGTGYTF. The CDR3, as DNA: TGTGCCTGGAGTGTAGGTACTGGCTACACCTTC. The entire variable domain, with the rest obtained from reference TRBV30 and TRBJ1-2, is as follows: SQTIHQWPATLVQPVGSPLSLECTVEGTSNPNLYWYRQAAGRGLQLLFYSVGIGQISSEVPQNLSASRPQDRQFILSSKKLLLSDSGFYLCAWSVGTGYTFGSGTRLTVV.

On this clone: Distinct nucleotide sequences in the sample also encode this CDR3. The J gene is TRBJ2-5, the V gene TRBV9; tentatively, D is TRBD1 (6 bases). The CDR3 spans 14 residues. The V gene lost 1 base and the J gene lost 2 bases, with 9 bases spanning the gap. CDR1 is SGDLS, CDR2 YYNGEE, per germline. Here the CDR3 reads CASSVRGQQETQYF. As DNA, the CDR3 is TGTGCCAGCAGCGTAAGAGGACAGCAAGAGACCCAGTACTTC. The entire variable domain, with the rest obtained from reference TRBV9 and TRBJ2-5, is as follows: DSGVTQTPKHLITATGQRVTLRCSPRSGDLSVYWYQQSLDQGLQFLIQYYNGEERAKGNILERFSAQQFPDLHSELNLSSLELGDSALYFCASSVRGQQETQYFGPGTRLLVL.

J is TRBJ1-4 and V is TRBV5-1; no clear D gene. The germline V gene encodes CDR1 SGHRS and CDR2 YFSETQ. Trimming cost V 0 bases and J 1 base, with 7 bases left between them. The CDR3 covers 15 residues. The CDR3 region is CASSLARLTNEKLFF. As DNA, the CDR3 is TGCGCCAGCAGCTTGGCCAGGCTAACTAATGAAAAACTGTTTTTT.

CDR3 residues: CASSTPSNQPQHF. CDR3 coding DNA: TGTGCCAGCAGTACCCCTAGCAATCAGCCCCAGCATTTT. The genes are TRBV28 and TRBJ1-5, with D unclear. Germline V gene sequence: CDR1 MDHEN, CDR2 SYDVKM. Trimming cost V 5 bases and J 0 bases, with 5 bases left between them. The CDR3 contains 13 residues. Combining the CDR3 with reference TRBV28 and TRBJ1-5 gives the whole variable domain DVKVTQSSRYLVKRTGEKVFLECVQDMDHENMFWYRQDPGLGLRLIYFSYDVKMKEKGDIPEGYSVSREKKERFSLILESASTNQTSMYLCASSTPSNQPQHFGDGTRLSIL.

The chain joins TRBV13 to TRBJ2-6; TRBD2 is a possible D gene (5 bases). The germline V gene encodes CDR1 PRHDT and CDR2 FYEKMQ (reference sequence). Trimming took 5 bases from V and 0 from J, leaving 14 bases between them. This CDR3 contains 17 residues. The CDR3 nucleotides are TGTGCCAGCAGCGACACGGGATGGGGCTCTGGGGCCAACGTCCTGACTTTC. It is translated as CASSDTGWGSGANVLTF.

This clone came up a few times. The chain employs TRBV9 and TRBJ2-1, with D possibly matching TRBD2 (7 bases). The CDR3 length is 13 residues. Deletions cut 5 bases from V and 8 bases from J, with 14 bases between. Germline V lookup: CDR1 SGDLS, CDR2 YYNGEE. CDR3 region: CASRGGGGYEQFF. The CDR3 DNA reads TGTGCCAGCAGGGGGGGAGGGGGTTATGAGCAGTTCTTC.

The chain uses TRBV7-9 and TRBJ1-6; maybe TRBD1 (5 bases). Germline V lookup: CDR1 SEHNR, CDR2 FQNEAQ (reference sequence). The CDR3 has 16 residues. The V gene lost 6 bases and the J gene lost 7 bases, with 19 bases spanning the gap. The CDR3 DNA reads as TGTGCCAGCAGTTTTAGAGGGGCAGCCCGAAATTCACCCCTCCACTTT. Its translation is CASSFRGAARNSPLHF.

This chain joins TRBV6-1 and TRBJ2-1; 12 positions match TRBD2. This CDR3 region has 16 residues. Germline V gene lookup returns CDR1 MNHNS and CDR2 SASEGT. The ends lost 4 bases at V and 6 bases at J; junction bases unmatched: 7. The CDR3, as DNA: TGTGCCAGCAGTGGAGGGGCTAGCGGGAGGGTCAATGAGCAGTTCTTC. Protein sequence: CASSGGASGRVNEQFF.

The V call is TRBV6-5, the J call TRBJ2-7; 8 bases map to TRBD1. J gave up 0 bases and V 1 base, and 5 bases lay outside the gene matches. The CDR3 loop spans 16 amino acids. In germline, CDR1 is MNHEY, CDR2 SVGAGI. Here the CDR3 reads CASSYYWTGSSYEQYF. The CDR3 DNA reads as TGTGCCAGCAGTTACTATTGGACAGGGAGCTCCTACGAGCAGTACTTC.

The V and J genes are TRBV27 and TRBJ1-5; TRBD1 matches at 10 bases. J lost 2 bases, V lost 4 bases, and 2 bases had no gene match. CDR3 size: 15 residues. CDR1 and CDR2 (germline): MNHEY, SMNVEV (reference sequence). In nucleotides, the CDR3 is TGTGCCAGCAGTTCCGGGACAGGGGGCAATCAGCCCCAGCATTTT. This codes for CASSSGTGGNQPQHF.

The CDR3 nucleotides read TGCGCCAGCAGCTTGGGGACAGGGGAAAGGACCCAGTACTTC. This codes for CASSLGTGERTQYF. V usage is TRBV5-1 and J usage is TRBJ2-5; TRBD1 matches 9 bases. Germline values: CDR1 SGHRS, CDR2 YFSETQ. CDR3 length: 14 residues. V shed 0 bases and J 7 bases; nucleotides not matched to a gene: 4.

The chain combines TRBV7-3 with TRBJ2-1; 13 nucleotides align to TRBD2. CDR3 size: 15 residues. J gave up 9 bases and V 3 bases, and 5 bases lay outside the gene matches. Germline-derived CDR1 and CDR2 are SGHTA and FQGTGA. This chain's CDR3 is CASSLGLAGHGEQFF. The CDR3 nucleotides are TGTGCCAGCAGCTTGGGACTAGCGGGACATGGTGAGCAGTTCTTC. The full variable domain, its missing parts supplied by reference TRBV7-3 and TRBJ2-1, is GAGVSQTPSNKVTEKGKYVELRCDPISGHTALYWYRQSLGQGPEFLIYFQGTGAADDSGLPNDRFFAVRPEGSVSTLKIQRTERGDSAVYLCASSLGLAGHGEQFFGPGTRLTVL.

The chain couples TRBV11-3 to TRBJ2-7; D perhaps matches TRBD2 (5 bases). V was shortened by 5 bases and J by 0 bases, with 14 bases between the two germline ends. The CDR3 contains 15 residues. Germline V CDR1 and CDR2: SGHNT, YENEEA. The CDR3 here is CASSLETGNSYEQYF. DNA for the CDR3: TGTGCCAGCAGCCTTGAGACGGGAAACTCCTACGAGCAGTACTTC.

The CDR3 nucleotides are TGCAGTGCCGGGACTCTGGAAAAACTGTTTTTT. Its translation: CSAGTLEKLFF. The chain employs TRBV20-1 and TRBJ1-4; a weak D match, TRBD1 (5 bases). With 6 bases removed from V and 8 bases from J, the gap between germline ends came to 10 bases. CDR1 DFQATT and CDR2 SNEGSKA come from the germline V gene (reference sequence). The CDR3 totals 11 residues.

The gene calls are TRBV30 and TRBJ2-1, with D hard to call. Germline V CDR1 and CDR2: GTSNPN, SVGIG (reference sequence). V was trimmed by 2 bases and J by 4 bases, leaving 12 bases between them. The CDR3 totals 14 residues. The CDR3 spells CAWSRAAMYNEQFF. CDR3 nucleotides: TGTGCCTGGAGTCGAGCTGCCATGTACAATGAGCAGTTCTTC.

The J gene is TRBJ1-5, the V gene TRBV27; D ambiguous. Germline values: CDR1 MNHEY, CDR2 SMNVEV (reference sequence). Deletions cut 3 bases from V and 7 bases from J, with 16 bases between. The CDR3 is 15 residues long. The CDR3 here is CASSLSGRLGQPQHF. DNA of the CDR3: TGTGCCAGCAGTTTGTCTGGACGGCTCGGGCAGCCCCAGCATTTT.

The V and J genes are TRBV9 and TRBJ2-5, with 13 bases aligning to TRBD2. The CDR3 extends over 16 amino acids. The germline gives CDR1 SGDLS, CDR2 YYNGEE. J gave up 4 bases and V 3 bases, and 6 bases lay outside the gene matches. CDR3 region: CASSELAGGPGETQYF. The CDR3 DNA is TGTGCCAGCAGCGAACTAGCGGGAGGGCCGGGAGAGACCCAGTACTTC.

The genes are TRBV11-3 and TRBJ1-5, with 7 bases aligning to TRBD1. In germline, CDR1 is SGHNT, CDR2 YENEEA. Trimming removed 2 bases from V and 9 bases from J; junction bases left unmatched: 13. The CDR3 totals 16 residues. The CDR3 bases are TGTGCCAGCAGCTTATTAATTTGGGACAGTTCTTGGCCCCAGCATTTT. It codes for CASSLLIWDSSWPQHF.

The chain links TRBV5-1 to TRBJ2-1; 13 bases map to TRBD2. The ends lost 2 bases at V and 0 bases at J; junction bases unmatched: 5. The germline CDR1 and CDR2 sequences are SGHRS and YFSETQ. The CDR3 has 18 residues. For the CDR3, the DNA is TGCGCCAGCAGCTTTAGGACTAGCGGGAGTGGCTCCTACAATGAGCAGTTCTTC. This codes for CASSFRTSGSGSYNEQFF.

This sequence joins TRBV7-3 and TRBJ2-3, with D perhaps being TRBD1 or TRBD2 (5 bases each). The CDR3 has 15 amino acids. Germline CDR1 is SGHTA and CDR2 is FQGTGA. With 5 bases removed from V and 0 bases from J, the gap between germline ends came to 12 bases. This CDR3 reads CASSKIGTSTDTQYF. Written as DNA, the CDR3 is TGTGCCAGCAGCAAGATTGGGACCAGCACAGATACGCAGTATTTT.

The V call is TRBV7-2, the J call TRBJ2-5; D may be TRBD2 (5 bases). Germline assignment: CDR1 SGHTA and CDR2 FQGNSA. Between the trimmed V and J ends, which lost 3 bases and 2 bases, there was a span of 10 bases. CDR3 length: 14 amino acids. The CDR3 DNA follows: TGTGCCAGCAGCTTTAACAGCGGACAAGAGACCCAGTACTTC. Protein sequence: CASSFNSGQETQYF.